This is a list of T cell receptor beta chains from one sample in a study of T cells in Graves' hyperthyroidism and ophthalmopathy. Each CDR3 protein is one row after TCRdb ran MiXCR on the multiplex PCR reads. Among 300,000 to 400,000 distinct CDR3 sequences, more than 11% were seen once, and the ten largest hold approximately 23%. Sequencing was carried out using blood. Receptors originate from a woman in her twenties or thirties with Graves' hyperthyroidism. The CDR3 runs from the conserved cysteine through the conserved F or W. Fields, in order: V gene, clone size, J gene, D gene, CDR3 DNA, CDR3 protein. D genes are given only for firm matches. Some rows have no size entry. The others give once, few or many, or a class for an expanded clone.

V gene: TRBV6-9; clone size: few; J gene: TRBJ1-3; D gene: .; CDR3 DNA: TGTGCCAGCAGTTCTACTATTGGCGTGAGCTCTGGAAACACCATATATTTT; CDR3 protein: CASSSTIGVSSGNTIYF
V gene: TRBV18; clone size: .; J gene: TRBJ2-6; D gene: TRBD1; CDR3 DNA: TGTGCCAGCTCACCACCCGGGACAGGGGGGACTGGGGCCAACGTCCTGACTTTC; CDR3 protein: CASSPPGTGGTGANVLTF
V gene: TRBV5-1; clone size: .; J gene: TRBJ2-7; D gene: TRBD2; CDR3 DNA: TGCGCCAGCAGCTTTAGCGGGAGCTTGTACGAGCAGTACTTC; CDR3 protein: CASSFSGSLYEQYF
V gene: TRBV18; clone size: .; J gene: TRBJ2-6; D gene: .; CDR3 DNA: TGTGCCAGCTCACCACAAGAAGCGGGGGCCAACGTCCTGACTTTC; CDR3 protein: CASSPQEAGANVLTF
V gene: TRBV10-3; clone size: .; J gene: TRBJ1-2; D gene: .; CDR3 DNA: TGTGCCGTCAGTGAGTCTACAGTCTATGGCTACACCTTC; CDR3 protein: CAVSESTVYGYTF
V gene: TRBV20-1; clone size: many; J gene: TRBJ1-6; D gene: .; CDR3 DNA: TGCAGTGCTAGAGATCCCCAAACAGATAATTCACCCCTCCACTTT; CDR3 protein: CSARDPQTDNSPLHF
V gene: TRBV20-1; clone size: many; J gene: TRBJ1-5; D gene: .; CDR3 DNA: TGCAGTGCTAGGCCCCCAGGGGCCTCGAATCAGCCCCAGCATTTT; CDR3 protein: CSARPPGASNQPQHF
V gene: TRBV24-1; clone size: .; J gene: TRBJ2-3; D gene: TRBD1; CDR3 DNA: TGTGCCACCAGTGATCCACAGGGGCCATACACAGATACGCAGTATTTT; CDR3 protein: CATSDPQGPYTDTQYF
V gene: TRBV9; clone size: .; J gene: TRBJ1-2; D gene: TRBD1; CDR3 DNA: TGTGCCAGCAGCCCCAGCGGGGGACAGCAATCCTATGGCTACACCTTC; CDR3 protein: CASSPSGGQQSYGYTF
V gene: TRBV20-1; clone size: .; J gene: TRBJ1-3; D gene: .; CDR3 DNA: TGCAGTGCTAGAGAACCCCAGGGAAGTGGAAACACCATATATTTT; CDR3 protein: CSAREPQGSGNTIYF
V gene: TRBV9; clone size: few; J gene: TRBJ2-5; D gene: .; CDR3 DNA: TGTGCCAGCAGCGTAGCTGCTGGGCGCCCGGGAGAGACCCAGTACTTC; CDR3 protein: CASSVAAGRPGETQYF
V gene: TRBV20-1; clone size: few; J gene: TRBJ2-3; D gene: .; CDR3 DNA: TGCAGTGCCCGAGGTCCTGATACGCAGTATTTT; CDR3 protein: CSARGPDTQYF
V gene: TRBV20-1; clone size: many; J gene: TRBJ1-1; D gene: .; CDR3 DNA: TGCAGTGCTTCTTCTGGGGGGCCCACTGAAGCTTTCTTT; CDR3 protein: CSASSGGPTEAFF
V gene: TRBV19; clone size: many; J gene: TRBJ1-2; D gene: .; CDR3 DNA: TGTGCCAGTAGTATTTTCGCGGATGGCTATGGCTACACCTTC; CDR3 protein: CASSIFADGYGYTF
V gene: TRBV28; clone size: many; J gene: TRBJ2-7; D gene: TRBD2; CDR3 DNA: TGTGCCAGCAGTTTATTTTTTCGGGCTAGCGGGAGGGCCTACGAGCAGTACTTC; CDR3 protein: CASSLFFRASGRAYEQYF
V gene: TRBV24-1; clone size: few; J gene: TRBJ1-1; D gene: .; CDR3 DNA: TGTGCCACCAGTGATTTGTGGGGGGAAGCTTTCTTT; CDR3 protein: CATSDLWGEAFF
V gene: TRBV29-1; clone size: .; J gene: TRBJ2-1; D gene: .; CDR3 DNA: TGCAGCGCCGACCTAGAAAATTACAATGAGCAGTTCTTC; CDR3 protein: CSADLENYNEQFF
V gene: TRBV3-1; clone size: many; J gene: TRBJ2-1; D gene: .; CDR3 DNA: TGTGCCAGCAGTCCATCGGACGGAGACAATGAGCAGTTCTTC; CDR3 protein: CASSPSDGDNEQFF
V gene: TRBV6-4; clone size: few; J gene: TRBJ2-1; D gene: TRBD1; CDR3 DNA: TGTGCCAGCAGTGAAATAGGACAGGGGGGAGCTGAGCAGTTCTTC; CDR3 protein: CASSEIGQGGAEQFF
V gene: TRBV30; clone size: many; J gene: TRBJ2-7; D gene: TRBD2; CDR3 DNA: TGTGCCTGGAGTGTTCGGACTAGGGGAGCCTACGAGCAGTACTTC; CDR3 protein: CAWSVRTRGAYEQYF
V gene: TRBV11-2; clone size: many; J gene: TRBJ2-1; D gene: TRBD1; CDR3 DNA: TGTGCCAGCAGCACCTACAGGGGGCGGAGGGTAGGGGATGAGCAGTTCTTC; CDR3 protein: CASSTYRGRRVGDEQFF
V gene: TRBV15; clone size: many; J gene: TRBJ1-4; D gene: .; CDR3 DNA: TGTGCCACCAGCAGCGCTCGGGACGCCGGCCTCGAAAAACTGTTTTTT; CDR3 protein: CATSSARDAGLEKLFF
V gene: TRBV7-9; clone size: .; J gene: TRBJ1-2; D gene: .; CDR3 DNA: TGTGCCAGCAGCCCGAGGGGCCTCTATGGCTACACCTTC; CDR3 protein: CASSPRGLYGYTF
V gene: TRBV2; clone size: many; J gene: TRBJ2-1; D gene: TRBD2; CDR3 DNA: TGTGCCAGCAGGGGGGGGGTAAATGAGCAGTTCTTC; CDR3 protein: CASRGGVNEQFF
V gene: TRBV11-2; clone size: many; J gene: TRBJ2-1; D gene: .; CDR3 DNA: TGTGCCAGCAGCTTACTCCTTTGGGTCAGCTACAATGAGCAGTTCTTC; CDR3 protein: CASSLLLWVSYNEQFF
V gene: TRBV29-1; clone size: .; J gene: TRBJ2-1; D gene: TRBD2; CDR3 DNA: TGCAGCGTTGGTAGAGCGGGACTCCGGGACAATGAGCAGTTCTTC; CDR3 protein: CSVGRAGLRDNEQFF
V gene: TRBV5-1; clone size: few; J gene: TRBJ2-1; D gene: TRBD2; CDR3 DNA: TGCGCCAGCAGCACGGATCCCGGGACTAGCGCCTACAATGAGCAGTTCTTC; CDR3 protein: CASSTDPGTSAYNEQFF
V gene: TRBV19; clone size: .; J gene: TRBJ2-7; D gene: .; CDR3 DNA: TGTGCCAGTAGTACTCGACAGACCGCCTACGAGCAGTACTTC; CDR3 protein: CASSTRQTAYEQYF
V gene: TRBV19; clone size: .; J gene: TRBJ1-3; D gene: .; CDR3 DNA: TGTGCCACCGGACAGCAGTCTGGAAACACCATATATTTT; CDR3 protein: CATGQQSGNTIYF
V gene: TRBV24-1; clone size: once; J gene: TRBJ2-2; D gene: .; CDR3 DNA: TGTGCCACCAGTGATCGTACAGCGACGAACACCGGGGAGCTGTTTTTT; CDR3 protein: CATSDRTATNTGELFF
V gene: TRBV5-5; clone size: .; J gene: TRBJ2-7; D gene: .; CDR3 DNA: TGTGCCAGCAGCCCTACAGGGACCCAACCCTACGAGCAGTACTTC; CDR3 protein: CASSPTGTQPYEQYF
V gene: TRBV5-6; clone size: .; J gene: TRBJ2-5; D gene: .; CDR3 DNA: TGTGCCAGCAGCCCCCGGGACCTAGGTGGAGAGACCCAGTACTTC; CDR3 protein: CASSPRDLGGETQYF
V gene: TRBV7-6; clone size: few; J gene: TRBJ2-7; D gene: TRBD2; CDR3 DNA: TGTGCCAGCAGCCCGTCAGCGGGATTAGCCTACGAGCAGTACTTC; CDR3 protein: CASSPSAGLAYEQYF
V gene: TRBV4-2; clone size: .; J gene: TRBJ1-1; D gene: .; CDR3 DNA: TGTGCCAGCAGCCAAATCCTCTCTCCTGAAGCTTTCTTT; CDR3 protein: CASSQILSPEAFF
V gene: TRBV27; clone size: .; J gene: TRBJ1-1; D gene: .; CDR3 DNA: TGTGCCAGCAGTTTAAGAGAATTCACTGAAGCTTTCTTT; CDR3 protein: CASSLREFTEAFF
V gene: TRBV24-1; clone size: many; J gene: TRBJ2-3; D gene: TRBD2; CDR3 DNA: TGTGCCACCAGTGAGGCTAGCGGAACCACAGATACGCAGTATTTT; CDR3 protein: CATSEASGTTDTQYF
V gene: TRBV6-1; clone size: many; J gene: TRBJ1-5; D gene: .; CDR3 DNA: TGTGCCTCACAGGGCAATCAGCCCCAGCATTTT; CDR3 protein: CASQGNQPQHF
V gene: TRBV11-2; clone size: .; J gene: TRBJ2-5; D gene: .; CDR3 DNA: TGTGCCAGCAGCTTTCGGCGGACTATAGAGACCCAGTACTTC; CDR3 protein: CASSFRRTIETQYF
V gene: TRBV2; clone size: many; J gene: TRBJ2-5; D gene: .; CDR3 DNA: TGTGCCAGCACCGACAGGGAGACCCAGTACTTC; CDR3 protein: CASTDRETQYF
V gene: TRBV9; clone size: .; J gene: TRBJ1-1; D gene: .; CDR3 DNA: TGTGCCAGCAGCGGAGGTGGGGGCCCGAACACTGAAGCTTTCTTT; CDR3 protein: CASSGGGGPNTEAFF
V gene: TRBV25-1; clone size: many; J gene: TRBJ2-7; D gene: TRBD2; CDR3 DNA: TGTGCCAGCAGTGATGGGGCGGGAGGCGCCTACGAGCAGTACTTC; CDR3 protein: CASSDGAGGAYEQYF